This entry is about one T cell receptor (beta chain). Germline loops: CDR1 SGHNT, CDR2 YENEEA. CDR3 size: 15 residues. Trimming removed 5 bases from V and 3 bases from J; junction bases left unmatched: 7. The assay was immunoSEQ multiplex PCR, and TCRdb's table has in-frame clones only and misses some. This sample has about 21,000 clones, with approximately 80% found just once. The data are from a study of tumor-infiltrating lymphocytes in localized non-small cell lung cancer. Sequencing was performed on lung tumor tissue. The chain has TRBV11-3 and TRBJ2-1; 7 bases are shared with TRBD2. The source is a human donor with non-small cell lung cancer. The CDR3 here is CASSPGGGIYNEQFF. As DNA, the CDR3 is TGTGCCAGCAGCCCGGGCGGGGGAATCTACAATGAGCAGTTCTTC.